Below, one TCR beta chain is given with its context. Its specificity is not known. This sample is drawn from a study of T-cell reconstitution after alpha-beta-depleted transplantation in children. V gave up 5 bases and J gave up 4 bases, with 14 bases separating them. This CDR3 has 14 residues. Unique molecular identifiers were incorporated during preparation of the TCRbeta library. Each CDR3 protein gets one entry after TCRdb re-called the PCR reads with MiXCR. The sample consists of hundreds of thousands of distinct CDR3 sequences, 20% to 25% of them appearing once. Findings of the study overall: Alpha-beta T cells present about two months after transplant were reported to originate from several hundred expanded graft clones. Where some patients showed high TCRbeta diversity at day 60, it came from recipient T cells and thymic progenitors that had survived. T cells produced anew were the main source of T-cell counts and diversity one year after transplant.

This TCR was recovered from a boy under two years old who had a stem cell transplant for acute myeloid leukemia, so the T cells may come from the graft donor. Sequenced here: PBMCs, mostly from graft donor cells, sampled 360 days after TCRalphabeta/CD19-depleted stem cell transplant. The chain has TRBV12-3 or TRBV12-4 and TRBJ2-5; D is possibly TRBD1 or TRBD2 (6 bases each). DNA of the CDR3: TGTGCCAGCAGTCGAGGGGGGATTGGAGAGACCCAGTACTTC. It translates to CASSRGGIGETQYF.